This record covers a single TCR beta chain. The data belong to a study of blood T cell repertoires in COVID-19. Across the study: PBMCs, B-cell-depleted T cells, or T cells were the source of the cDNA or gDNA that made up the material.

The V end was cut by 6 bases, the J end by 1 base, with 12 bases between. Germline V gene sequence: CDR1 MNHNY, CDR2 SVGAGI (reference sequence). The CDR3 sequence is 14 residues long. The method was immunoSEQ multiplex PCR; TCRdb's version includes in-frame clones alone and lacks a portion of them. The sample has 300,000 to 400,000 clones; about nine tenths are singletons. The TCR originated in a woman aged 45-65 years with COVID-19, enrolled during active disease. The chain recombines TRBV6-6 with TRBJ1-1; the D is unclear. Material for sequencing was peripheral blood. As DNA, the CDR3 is TGTGCCAGCAGACCCTCGGAGGGGAACACTGAAGCTTTCTTT. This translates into CASRPSEGNTEAFF.